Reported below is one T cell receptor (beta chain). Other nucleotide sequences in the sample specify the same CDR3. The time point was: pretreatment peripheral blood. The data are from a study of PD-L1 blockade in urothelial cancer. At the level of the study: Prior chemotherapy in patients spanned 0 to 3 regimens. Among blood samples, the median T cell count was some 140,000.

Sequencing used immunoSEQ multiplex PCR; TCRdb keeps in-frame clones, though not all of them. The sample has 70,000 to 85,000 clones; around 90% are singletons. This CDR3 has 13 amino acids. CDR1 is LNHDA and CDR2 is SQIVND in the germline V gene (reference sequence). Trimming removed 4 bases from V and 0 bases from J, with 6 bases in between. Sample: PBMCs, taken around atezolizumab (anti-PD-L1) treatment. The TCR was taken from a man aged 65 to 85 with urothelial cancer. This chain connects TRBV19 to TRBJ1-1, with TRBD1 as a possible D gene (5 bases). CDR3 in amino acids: CASSTGMNTEAFF. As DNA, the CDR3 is TGTGCCAGTAGTACAGGGATGAACACTGAAGCTTTCTTT.